Presented here are 2 T cell receptor beta chains from one specimen sequenced in a study of T cell repertoires in cytomegalovirus infection. From the reads, TCRdb called clonotypes with MiXCR, one entry per CDR3 protein. The profile shows around 170,000 distinct CDR3 sequences, over 13% of them singletons. Sequences were obtained from PBMCs. Receptors were obtained from a human donor in good health (CMV status not recorded). Some clones in this sample may be carry-over from other donors' samples.

This clonotype has a count of ten or more. V and J are TRBV19 and TRBJ2-2; D not certain. Germline V gene lookup returns CDR1 LNHDA and CDR2 SQIVND (reference sequence). The CDR3 has 16 amino acids. Trimming removed 6 bases from V and 0 bases from J, with 14 bases in between. CDR3 region: CASSHNRLPNTGELFF. CDR3 sequence (DNA): TGTGCCAGTAGCCACAATCGATTGCCGAACACCGGGGAGCTGTTTTTT.

This clonotype has a count of ten or more. This chain links TRBV20-1 with TRBJ1-2, with 8 bases that match TRBD1. This CDR3 has 13 residues. Germline lookup yields CDR1 DFQATT and CDR2 SNEGSKA (reference sequence). J gave up 4 bases and V 3 bases, and 4 bases lay outside the gene matches. The CDR3 DNA is TGCAGTGCTAGTAGGACAGGGTCCTATGGCTACACCTTC. Protein product: CSASRTGSYGYTF.